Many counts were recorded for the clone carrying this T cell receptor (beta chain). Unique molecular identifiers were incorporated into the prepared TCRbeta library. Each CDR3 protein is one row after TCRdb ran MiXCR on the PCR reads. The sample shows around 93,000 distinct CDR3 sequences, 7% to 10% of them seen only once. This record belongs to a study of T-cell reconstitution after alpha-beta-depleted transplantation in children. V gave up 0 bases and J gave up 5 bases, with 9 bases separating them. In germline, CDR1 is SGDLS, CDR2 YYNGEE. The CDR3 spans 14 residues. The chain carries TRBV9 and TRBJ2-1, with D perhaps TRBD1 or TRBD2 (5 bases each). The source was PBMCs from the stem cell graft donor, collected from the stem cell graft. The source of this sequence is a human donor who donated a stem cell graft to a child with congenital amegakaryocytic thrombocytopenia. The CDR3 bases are TGTGCCAGCAGCGTAGCGGGGCTTAACAATGAGCAGTTCTTC. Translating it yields CASSVAGLNNEQFF.